Below are 25 T cell receptor beta chains sequenced from a single sample in a study of CD8+ T cells in alopecia areata (dated by TCRdb to 2017 to 2018). The sample's time point label is to be understood as: 4 weeks on oral tofacitinib. In the paper's terms, the treatment or condition label means: oral pan-JAK inhibitor, 5-10 mg twice daily. The receptor library was made with the immunoSEQ multiplex PCR assay. For TCR sequencing, RNA was extracted from every sample and reverse transcribed into cDNA to serve as template. The table comes from immuneACCESS by way of TCRdb, which keeps in-frame sequences with V and J called. Part of the clones is missing from these tables; in studies checked, under half for an unresolved V gene and the rest for unknown reasons. Present in this sample are some 220,000 clones, about 58% of which were seen just once. About 1.4% of the sample comes from the top ten. The sequenced sample was CD4+ T cells sorted from blood, obtained at week 4, from a patient treated with tofacitinib. These receptors originate from a human donor with alopecia areata.

A single count supports this clone. The chain carries TRBV30 and TRBJ1-3; D is ambiguous. CDR1 is GTSNPN and CDR2 is SVGIG in the germline V gene (reference sequence). V shed 5 bases and J shed 0 bases, with 8 bases lying between them. CDR3 size: 13 residues. CDR3 DNA: TGTGCCTGGGACGTACACTCTGGAAACACCATATATTTT. Its protein product is CAWDVHSGNTIYF.

The chain combines TRBV2 with TRBJ1-2; weak D call: TRBD1 (5 bases). This CDR3 has 12 residues. CDR1 is SNHLY, CDR2 FYNNEI, per germline. With 7 bases removed from V and 3 bases from J, the gap between germline ends came to 9 bases. The CDR3 nucleotides are TGTGCCAGCAAGCGGGGGGACTATGGCTACACCTTC. Protein product: CASKRGDYGYTF.

The J gene is TRBJ2-6, the V gene TRBV5-1, with D uncertain. Per the germline V gene, CDR1 is SGHRS and CDR2 is YFSETQ. With 6 bases removed from V and 4 bases from J, the gap between germline ends came to 11 bases. The CDR3 is 14 amino acids. CDR3 coding DNA: TGCGCCAGCAAGTCCATGTCCGGGGCCAACGTCCTGACTTTC. Amino acid sequence: CASKSMSGANVLTF. Together with reference TRBV5-1 and TRBJ2-6, the CDR3 gives the full variable domain: KAGVTQTPRYLIKTRGQQVTLSCSPISGHRSVSWYQQTPGQGLQFLFEYFSETQRNKGNFPGRFSGRQFSNSRSEMNVSTLELGDSALYLCASKSMSGANVLTFGAGSRLTVL.

J is TRBJ1-2 and V is TRBV12-5, with unresolved D. Germline CDR1 LGHNT, CDR2 FRNRAP. V lost 5 bases and J 1 base, leaving 14 bases between the germline ends. The CDR3 is 15 amino acids. CDR3 sequence: CASGPPGLINYGYTF. For the CDR3, the DNA is TGTGCTAGTGGTCCACCAGGACTCATTAACTATGGCTACACCTTC.

The chain joins TRBV7-9 to TRBJ1-5, with D maybe TRBD1 (5 bases). The CDR3 consists of 14 residues. Germline loops: CDR1 SEHNR, CDR2 FQNEAQ (reference sequence). Trimming stripped 8 bases from V and 5 bases from J, with 16 bases between. The CDR3 DNA follows: TGTGCCAGCCAGGAGGCAGGGTTTGATCAGCCCCAGCATTTT. It translates to CASQEAGFDQPQHF.

This clone appeared a few times. The chain links TRBV5-1 to TRBJ2-6; a weak D match, TRBD2 (6 bases). The ends were cut back, 4 bases at V and 0 bases at J, with 14 bases in the middle. The CDR3 runs to 17 residues. Germline loops: CDR1 SGHRS, CDR2 YFSETQ. Here the CDR3 reads CASSGGTMVSGANVLTF. Written as DNA, the CDR3 is TGCGCCAGCAGCGGGGGGACGATGGTCTCTGGGGCCAACGTCCTGACTTTC.

The chain uses TRBV25-1 and TRBJ1-2; possible D gene TRBD1, 5 bases. The CDR3 length is 15 residues. With 5 bases removed from V and 7 bases from J, the gap between germline ends came to 20 bases. In germline, CDR1 is MGHDK, CDR2 SYGVNS. DNA for the CDR3: TGTGCCAGCAGTATCTCCCAGGGTGCAGTGGTTGGCTACACCTTC. The encoded protein is CASSISQGAVVGYTF.

In this sample, this clone turned up a few times. The rearrangement joins TRBV29-1 to TRBJ2-5, with 10 bases matching TRBD1. The CDR3 contains 13 residues. CDR1 SQVTM and CDR2 ANQGSEA come from the germline V gene. V was pared by 4 bases and J by 4 bases, with 3 bases of the junction left unmatched. CDR3 amino acids: CSVGGQGRETQYF. CDR3 sequence (DNA): TGCAGCGTTGGGGGACAGGGGAGAGAGACCCAGTACTTC.

This clone has just a few counts. V is TRBV28 and J is TRBJ1-5; 9 bases match TRBD1. The V gene end was trimmed by 6 bases and the J gene end by 4 bases; junction bases not matched to a gene: 4. This CDR3 spans 14 amino acids. From germline, CDR1 is MDHEN and CDR2 SYDVKM. The CDR3 DNA is TGTGCCAGCAGAGGGGGACAGGGTAATCAGCCCCAGCATTTT. Translation gives CASRGGQGNQPQHF.

The CDR3 loop reads CSVIKTGEGETQYF. The CDR3 DNA is TGCAGCGTGATAAAGACAGGGGAGGGTGAGACCCAGTACTTC. The chain has TRBV29-1 and TRBJ2-5, with D maybe TRBD1 (8 bases). The CDR3 runs to 14 residues. Per germline, CDR1 SQVTM and CDR2 ANQGSEA. V lost 6 bases to trimming and J lost 5 bases, with 19 bases between them.

The chain uses TRBV28 and TRBJ2-7; no definite D call. This CDR3 has 12 residues. CDR1 MDHEN and CDR2 SYDVKM come from the germline V gene. The ends were cut back, 6 bases at V and 2 bases at J, with 8 bases in the middle. The CDR3 protein is CASRTAPYEQYF. The DNA of the CDR3 is TGTGCCAGCAGGACGGCGCCCTACGAGCAGTACTTC.

V gene TRBV11-2 combines with J gene TRBJ1-2; tentative D call: TRBD1 (5 bases). The CDR3 consists of 14 residues. Germline V gene lookup returns CDR1 SGHAT and CDR2 FQNNGV. With 5 bases removed from V and 5 bases from J, the gap between germline ends came to 15 bases. The CDR3 region is CASSKWGLGYGYTF. CDR3 coding DNA: TGTGCCAGCAGCAAGTGGGGACTTGGGTATGGCTACACCTTC.

J is TRBJ1-2 and V is TRBV5-1; TRBD1 agrees at 7 bases. CDR1 and CDR2 from the germline V gene are SGHRS and YFSETQ. The CDR3 consists of 15 residues. The V and J ends lost 0 bases and 2 bases, in that order; junction bases with no gene match: 4. The CDR3 spells CASSLVGGDNYGYTF. In DNA, the CDR3 is TGCGCCAGCAGCTTGGTAGGGGGCGACAACTATGGCTACACCTTC.

This clone showed up many times. V gene TRBV2 combines with J gene TRBJ2-3, with TRBD2 identical over 7 bases. The CDR3 runs 15 residues. The germline CDR1 and CDR2 sequences are SNHLY and FYNNEI. V lost 2 bases to trimming and J lost 2 bases; unmatched junction nucleotides: 4. Written as DNA, the CDR3 is TGTGCCAGCAGTGAACGAAGCGGGGACACAGATACGCAGTATTTT. It codes for CASSERSGDTDTQYF.

This chain joins TRBV19 and TRBJ2-1, with 8 bases identical to TRBD1. V lost 8 bases, J lost 7 bases, and 7 bases stayed unmatched. The germline CDR1 and CDR2 sequences are LNHDA and SQIVND (reference sequence). The CDR3 is 13 residues long. CDR3: CASRGTGYNEQFF. The CDR3 DNA follows: TGTGCCAGTCGCGGGACAGGTTATAATGAGCAGTTCTTC.

The genes are TRBV2 and TRBJ1-6; no reliable D call. The CDR3 consists of 15 residues. Trimming removed 0 bases at V and 11 bases at J, with 14 bases between. Germline V gene sequence: CDR1 SNHLY, CDR2 FYNNEI. Here the CDR3 reads CASSEAGGSTPPLHF. CDR3 DNA: TGTGCCAGCAGTGAAGCAGGAGGGAGCACTCCACCCCTCCACTTT.

This clone was detected only a few times. The gene calls are TRBV4-3 and TRBJ2-5; D tentatively fits TRBD1 or TRBD2 (5 bases each). The CDR3 length is 14 residues. CDR1 is LGHNA, CDR2 YSLEER, per germline. Trimming shortened V by 1 base and J by 1 base, and 7 bases separated the two germline ends. The DNA of the CDR3 is TGCGCCAGCAGCCAAGCTGGGACCCAAGAGACCCAGTACTTC. It yields the protein CASSQAGTQETQYF.

V is TRBV30 and J is TRBJ1-1; D gene unclear. Per germline, CDR1 GTSNPN and CDR2 SVGIG (reference sequence). The V gene lost 3 bases and the J gene lost 1 base, with 12 bases spanning the gap. This CDR3 contains 14 residues. The CDR3 sequence: CAWRGRPPNTEAFF. CDR3 bases: TGTGCCTGGAGAGGCAGGCCTCCGAACACTGAAGCTTTCTTT.

The chain combines TRBV30 with TRBJ1-1; the D is unclear. From germline, CDR1 is GTSNPN and CDR2 SVGIG (reference sequence). The CDR3 runs 13 residues. V shed 0 bases and J shed 9 bases, with 14 bases lying between them. The CDR3 here is CAWSVVVDDQAFF. CDR3 DNA: TGTGCCTGGAGTGTAGTTGTTGACGACCAAGCTTTCTTT.

This rearrangement joins TRBV30 to TRBJ2-5; maybe TRBD1 (6 bases). The V end lost 3 bases, the J end lost 4 bases, and 15 bases lay between the germline ends. The CDR3 is 14 amino acids. Germline V gene lookup returns CDR1 GTSNPN and CDR2 SVGIG (reference sequence). The CDR3 DNA reads TGTGCCTGGAGCTTGAGGGGGATTAGAGAGACCCAGTACTTC. Encoded protein: CAWSLRGIRETQYF.

The chain has TRBV18 and TRBJ2-1, with D tentatively TRBD2 (6 bases). Germline V lookup: CDR1 KGHSH, CDR2 LQKENI. Deletions cut 2 bases from V and 4 bases from J, with 9 bases between. The CDR3 is 14 residues long. The CDR3 sequence: CASSPTRGYNEQFF. CDR3 sequence (DNA): TGTGCCAGCTCACCAACTCGGGGGTACAATGAGCAGTTCTTC.

The chain combines TRBV30 with TRBJ2-5; D could derive from TRBD1 or TRBD2 (5 bases each). The V gene's germline CDR1 is GTSNPN and CDR2 SVGIG (reference sequence). The CDR3 consists of 15 residues. V lost 4 bases and J 0 bases, leaving 15 bases between the germline ends. CDR3 bases: TGTGCCTGGACCAGGGACCCTACGTACCAAGAGACCCAGTACTTC. As protein: CAWTRDPTYQETQYF.

The chain combines TRBV29-1 with TRBJ2-1, with 8 bases aligning to TRBD2. Germline CDR1 is SQVTM and CDR2 is ANQGSEA. The CDR3 consists of 13 residues. The CDR3 is CGWRSGGHNEQFF. In DNA form, the CDR3 reads TGCGGCTGGCGAAGCGGGGGCCACAATGAGCAGTTCTTC.

The J gene is TRBJ1-1, the V gene TRBV25-1; D may be TRBD1 (6 bases). V lost 3 bases, J lost 5 bases, and 16 bases lay in between. Germline assignment: CDR1 MGHDK and CDR2 SYGVNS. The CDR3 runs 15 residues. The CDR3 is CASSDSGQGITEAFF. The DNA of the CDR3 is TGTGCCAGCAGTGACTCGGGGCAGGGGATTACTGAAGCTTTCTTT.

This chain links TRBV4-1 with TRBJ2-7; D ambiguous. With 2 bases removed from V and 2 bases from J, the gap between germline ends came to 7 bases. Looked up from germline, CDR1 is MGHRA and CDR2 is YSYEKL. There are 13 residues in the CDR3. The CDR3 here is CASSQRVPYEQYF. DNA of the CDR3: TGCGCCAGCAGCCAAAGGGTGCCCTACGAGCAGTACTTC.